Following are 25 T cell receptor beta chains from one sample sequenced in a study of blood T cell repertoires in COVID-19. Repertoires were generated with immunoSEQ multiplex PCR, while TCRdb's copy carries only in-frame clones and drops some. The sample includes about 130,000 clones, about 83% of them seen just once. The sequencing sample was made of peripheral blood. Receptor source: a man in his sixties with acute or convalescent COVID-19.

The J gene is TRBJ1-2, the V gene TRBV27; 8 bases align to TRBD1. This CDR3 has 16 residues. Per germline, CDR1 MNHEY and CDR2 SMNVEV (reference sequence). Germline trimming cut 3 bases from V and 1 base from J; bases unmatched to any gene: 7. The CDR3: CASSFGGQEGNYGYTF. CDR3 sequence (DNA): TGTGCCAGCAGTTTTGGGGGACAGGAAGGTAACTATGGCTACACCTTC.

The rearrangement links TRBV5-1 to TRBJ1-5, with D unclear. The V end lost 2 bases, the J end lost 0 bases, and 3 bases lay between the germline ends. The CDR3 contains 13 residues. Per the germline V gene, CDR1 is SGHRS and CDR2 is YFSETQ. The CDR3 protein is CASSFGSNQPQHF. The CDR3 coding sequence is TGCGCCAGCAGCTTCGGTAGCAATCAGCCCCAGCATTTT.

The CDR3 region is CASSLQTGAFNTEAFF. As DNA, the CDR3 is TGTGCCAGCTCATTGCAGACAGGGGCTTTCAACACTGAAGCTTTCTTT. The chain joins TRBV18 to TRBJ1-1; TRBD1 matches at 8 bases. The germline CDR1 and CDR2 sequences are KGHSH and LQKENI. V shed 5 bases and J 2 bases; nucleotides not matched to a gene: 10. The CDR3 sequence is 16 residues long.

In DNA form, the CDR3 reads TGTGCCACCAGGTCGGACAGCTCGAACACCGGGGAGCTGTTTTTT. The encoded protein is CATRSDSSNTGELFF. The gene calls are TRBV24-1 and TRBJ2-2; D is possibly TRBD1 (6 bases). The CDR3 has 15 residues. Germline-derived CDR1 and CDR2 are KGHDR and SFDVKD. V was clipped by 7 bases and J by 0 bases, with 11 bases between them.

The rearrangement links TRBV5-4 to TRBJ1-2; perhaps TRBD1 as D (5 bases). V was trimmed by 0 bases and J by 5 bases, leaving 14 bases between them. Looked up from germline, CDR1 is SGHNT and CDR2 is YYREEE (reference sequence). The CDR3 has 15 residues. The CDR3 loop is CASSLASGIRYGYTF. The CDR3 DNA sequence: TGTGCCAGCAGCTTGGCGTCAGGGATTCGGTATGGCTACACCTTC.

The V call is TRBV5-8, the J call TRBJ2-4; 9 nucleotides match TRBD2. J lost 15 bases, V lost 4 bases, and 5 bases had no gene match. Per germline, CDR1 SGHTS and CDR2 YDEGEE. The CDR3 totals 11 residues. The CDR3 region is CASSPGLAGYF. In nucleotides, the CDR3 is TGTGCCAGCAGCCCGGGACTAGCCGGGTACTTC.

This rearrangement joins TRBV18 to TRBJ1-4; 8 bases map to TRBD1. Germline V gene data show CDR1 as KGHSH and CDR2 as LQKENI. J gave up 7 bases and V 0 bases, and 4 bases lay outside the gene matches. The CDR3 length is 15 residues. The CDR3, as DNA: TGTGCCAGCTCACCACCCGCGGGACAGGTTGAAAAACTGTTTTTT. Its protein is CASSPPAGQVEKLFF.

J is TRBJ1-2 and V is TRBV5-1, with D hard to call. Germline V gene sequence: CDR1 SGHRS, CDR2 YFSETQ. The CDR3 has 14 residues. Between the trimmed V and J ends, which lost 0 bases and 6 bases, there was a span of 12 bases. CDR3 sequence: CASSLALLADGYTF. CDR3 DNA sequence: TGCGCCAGCAGCTTGGCCTTACTAGCCGATGGCTACACCTTC.

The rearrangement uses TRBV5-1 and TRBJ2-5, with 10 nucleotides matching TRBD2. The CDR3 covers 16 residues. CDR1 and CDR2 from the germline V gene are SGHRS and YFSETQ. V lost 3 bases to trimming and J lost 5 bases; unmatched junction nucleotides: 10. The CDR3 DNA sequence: TGCGCCAGCAGCTCCCAACCTAGCGGGAGTGAGGAGACCCAGTACTTC. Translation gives CASSSQPSGSEETQYF.

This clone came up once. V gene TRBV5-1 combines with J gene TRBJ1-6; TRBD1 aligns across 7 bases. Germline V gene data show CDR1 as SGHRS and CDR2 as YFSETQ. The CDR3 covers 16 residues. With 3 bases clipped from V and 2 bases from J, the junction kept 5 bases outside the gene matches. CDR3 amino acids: CASSSTGNPYNSPLHF. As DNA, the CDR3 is TGCGCCAGCAGCTCGACAGGGAACCCCTATAATTCACCCCTCCACTTT.

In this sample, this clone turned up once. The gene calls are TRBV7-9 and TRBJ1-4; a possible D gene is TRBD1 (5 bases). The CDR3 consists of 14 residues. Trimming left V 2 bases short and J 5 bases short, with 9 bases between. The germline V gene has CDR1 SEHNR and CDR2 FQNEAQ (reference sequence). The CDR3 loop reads CASSLRGGNEKLFF. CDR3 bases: TGTGCCAGCAGCTTAAGGGGCGGAAATGAAAAACTGTTTTTT.

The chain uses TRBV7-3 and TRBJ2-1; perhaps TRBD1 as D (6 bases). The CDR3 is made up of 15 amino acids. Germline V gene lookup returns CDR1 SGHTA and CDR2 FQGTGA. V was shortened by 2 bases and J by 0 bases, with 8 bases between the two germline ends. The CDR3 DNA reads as TGTGCCAGCAGCTTACAGGGGAGCTCCTACAATGAGCAGTTCTTC. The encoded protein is CASSLQGSSYNEQFF. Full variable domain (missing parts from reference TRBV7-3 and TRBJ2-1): GAGVSQTPSNKVTEKGKYVELRCDPISGHTALYWYRQSLGQGPEFLIYFQGTGAADDSGLPNDRFFAVRPEGSVSTLKIQRTERGDSAVYLCASSLQGSSYNEQFFGPGTRLTVL.

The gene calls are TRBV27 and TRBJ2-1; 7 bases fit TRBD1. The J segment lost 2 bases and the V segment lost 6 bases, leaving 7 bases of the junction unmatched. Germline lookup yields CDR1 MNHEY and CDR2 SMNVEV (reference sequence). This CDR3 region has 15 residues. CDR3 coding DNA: TGTGCCAGCAGGCACAGGGGTAGACCCTACAATGAGCAGTTCTTC. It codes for CASRHRGRPYNEQFF.

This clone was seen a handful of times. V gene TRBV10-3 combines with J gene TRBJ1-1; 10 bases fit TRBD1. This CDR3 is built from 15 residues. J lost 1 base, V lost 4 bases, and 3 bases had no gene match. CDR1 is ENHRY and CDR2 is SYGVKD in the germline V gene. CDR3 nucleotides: TGTGCCATCAGTGCTTGGGACAGGGGGAACACTGAAGCTTTCTTT. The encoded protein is CAISAWDRGNTEAFF.

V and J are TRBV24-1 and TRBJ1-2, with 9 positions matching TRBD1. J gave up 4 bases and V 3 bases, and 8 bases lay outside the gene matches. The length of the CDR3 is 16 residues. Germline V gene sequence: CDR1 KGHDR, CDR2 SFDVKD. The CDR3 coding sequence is TGTGCCACCAGTGATCCCCTCTCGACAGGGGGCTATGGCTACACCTTC. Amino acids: CATSDPLSTGGYGYTF.

The chain's CDR3 is CASSYGPPTYNEQFF. The CDR3 DNA is TGTGCCAGCAGTTATGGGCCACCCACCTACAATGAGCAGTTCTTC. J is TRBJ2-1 and V is TRBV6-5; D is unclear. The V gene lost 3 bases and the J gene lost 2 bases, with 11 bases spanning the gap. CDR1 and CDR2 from the germline V gene are MNHEY and SVGAGI. The CDR3 totals 15 residues.

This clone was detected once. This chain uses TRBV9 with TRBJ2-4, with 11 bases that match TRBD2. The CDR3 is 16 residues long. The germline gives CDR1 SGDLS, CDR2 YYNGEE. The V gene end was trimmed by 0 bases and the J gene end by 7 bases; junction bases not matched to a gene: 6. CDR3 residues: CASSVDSGRAGNIQYF. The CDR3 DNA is TGTGCCAGCAGCGTAGATAGCGGGAGGGCCGGGAACATTCAGTACTTC. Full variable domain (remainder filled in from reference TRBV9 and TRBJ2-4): DSGVTQTPKHLITATGQRVTLRCSPRSGDLSVYWYQQSLDQGLQFLIQYYNGEERAKGNILERFSAQQFPDLHSELNLSSLELGDSALYFCASSVDSGRAGNIQYFGAGTRLSVL.

Here the CDR3 DNA reads TGTGCCAGCAGTTACGGCGGGACAGGGTTGGGGGGCTACACCTTC. Its protein product is CASSYGGTGLGGYTF. This chain uses TRBV6-5 with TRBJ1-2; 9 positions match TRBD1. Germline assignment: CDR1 MNHEY and CDR2 SVGAGI. With 2 bases clipped from V and 8 bases from J, the junction kept 9 bases outside the gene matches. The CDR3 is 15 amino acids.

CDR3 in DNA: TGTGCCAGCAGTACCGGGACAACCCTTGAAAAACTGTTTTTT. This gives the protein CASSTGTTLEKLFF. V is TRBV2 and J is TRBJ1-4; D is possibly TRBD1 (6 bases). V lost 5 bases to trimming and J lost 7 bases, with 14 bases between them. The CDR3 extends over 14 amino acids. CDR1 is SNHLY and CDR2 is FYNNEI in the germline V gene.

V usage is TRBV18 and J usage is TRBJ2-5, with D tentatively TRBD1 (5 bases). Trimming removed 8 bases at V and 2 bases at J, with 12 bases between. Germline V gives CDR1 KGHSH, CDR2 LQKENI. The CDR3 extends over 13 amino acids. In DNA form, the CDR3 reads TGTGCCAGCCTACAGGATAAACAAGAGACCCAGTACTTC. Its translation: CASLQDKQETQYF.

The CDR3 loop reads CAITTGDVGLASYEQYF. The CDR3 DNA reads TGTGCCATCACTACAGGGGATGTGGGACTAGCGAGCTACGAGCAGTACTTC. The rearrangement joins TRBV10-3 to TRBJ2-7; TRBD2 aligns across 10 bases. The CDR3 length is 17 residues. J was trimmed by 3 bases and V by 7 bases; bases with no gene match: 15. CDR1 is ENHRY, CDR2 SYGVKD, per germline.

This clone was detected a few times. CDR3 region: CASSLALRQGGGYTF. The CDR3, as DNA: TGTGCCAGCAGCTTAGCGCTAAGGCAGGGCGGCGGCTACACCTTC. V usage is TRBV7-8 and J usage is TRBJ1-2, with D perhaps TRBD1 (5 bases). V was clipped by 0 bases and J by 8 bases, with 16 bases between them. Looked up from germline, CDR1 is SGHVS and CDR2 is FQNEAQ. This CDR3 is built from 15 residues.

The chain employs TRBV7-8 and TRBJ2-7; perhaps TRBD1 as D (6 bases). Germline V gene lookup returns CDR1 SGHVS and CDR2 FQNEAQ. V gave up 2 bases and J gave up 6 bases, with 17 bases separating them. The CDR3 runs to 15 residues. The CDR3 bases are TGTGCCAGCAGCTTAATGGGACAACTAGGTGCCGAGCAGTACTTC. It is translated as CASSLMGQLGAEQYF.

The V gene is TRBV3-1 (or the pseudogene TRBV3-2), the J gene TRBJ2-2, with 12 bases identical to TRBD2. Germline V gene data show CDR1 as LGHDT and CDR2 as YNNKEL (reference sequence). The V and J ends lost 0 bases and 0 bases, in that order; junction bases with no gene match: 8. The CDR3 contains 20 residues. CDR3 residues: CASSQDKMGLAGANTGELFF. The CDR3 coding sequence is TGTGCCAGCAGCCAAGATAAGATGGGACTAGCGGGCGCGAACACCGGGGAGCTGTTTTTT.

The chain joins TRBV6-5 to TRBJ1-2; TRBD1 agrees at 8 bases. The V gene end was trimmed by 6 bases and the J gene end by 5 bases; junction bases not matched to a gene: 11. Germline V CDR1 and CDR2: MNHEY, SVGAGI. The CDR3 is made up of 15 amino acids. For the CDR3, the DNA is TGTGCCAGCAGCAGGGGACAGGAGACATCTTATGGCTACACCTTC. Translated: CASSRGQETSYGYTF.